The 29 T cell receptor beta chains below all came from one sample that was sequenced in a study of shared clonotypes between healthy human individuals. CD45RO-negative, CCR7-positively selected cells formed the naive CD8 fraction, excluding terminally differentiated effector memory CD45RA+ cells. Generated by immunoSEQ multiplex PCR, the TCRdb table keeps only in-frame clones and is missing some. The sample contains more than 2 million clones, 90% to 95% of which appear only once. The sample comprised naive CD8+ T cells from PBMCs. The receptors originated from a man aged 18 to 35 in good health. Some clones in this sample may be carry-over from other donors' samples.

This chain joins TRBV28 and TRBJ2-5, with 10 nucleotides matching TRBD2. This CDR3 is built from 17 residues. CDR1 is MDHEN, CDR2 SYDVKM, per germline. Trimming at V came to 4 bases and at J to 8 bases, leaving 16 bases not matched to a gene. CDR3 DNA sequence: TGTGCCAGCAGTTCTGAAAACCTCGGGACTAGCGAACTCACCCAGTACTTC. As protein: CASSSENLGTSELTQYF.

This chain connects TRBV20-1 to TRBJ2-7; tentatively, D is TRBD1 (6 bases). Trimming left V 2 bases short and J 11 bases short, with 10 bases between. The length of the CDR3 is 10 residues. The germline V gene encodes CDR1 DFQATT and CDR2 SNEGSKA (reference sequence). CDR3 sequence reads: CSARQGTEYF. The CDR3 bases are TGCAGTGCTAGACAGGGGACGGAGTACTTC.

V is TRBV6-5 and J is TRBJ2-7; D not resolved. Germline V gene data show CDR1 as MNHEY and CDR2 as SVGAGI. With 2 bases removed from V and 1 base from J, the gap between germline ends came to 9 bases. This CDR3 has 14 residues. The CDR3 nucleotides are TGTGCCAGCAGTTACCGGCCCTTTTCCTACGAGCAGTACTTC. It translates to CASSYRPFSYEQYF.

The chain has TRBV7-9 and TRBJ2-2, with no clear D. CDR3 length equals 14 residues. The germline gives CDR1 SEHNR, CDR2 FQNEAQ (reference sequence). Trimming cost V 6 bases and J 5 bases, with 13 bases left between them. The CDR3 is CASSGALVTGELFF. CDR3 bases: TGTGCCAGCAGTGGTGCACTTGTAACCGGGGAGCTGTTTTTT.

This rearrangement joins TRBV7-9 to TRBJ2-7; maybe TRBD2 (5 bases). The germline V gene encodes CDR1 SEHNR and CDR2 FQNEAQ (reference sequence). V was cut by 0 bases and J by 5 bases, with 5 bases left in between. CDR3 size: 12 residues. This CDR3 reads CASSLAEDEQYF. The CDR3 DNA follows: TGTGCCAGCAGCTTAGCGGAGGACGAGCAGTACTTC.

The chain couples TRBV4-2 to TRBJ2-1; 11 bases map to TRBD2. CDR1 is LGHNA, CDR2 YNFKEQ, per germline. Germline trimming cut 0 bases from V and 6 bases from J; bases unmatched to any gene: 4. The CDR3 has 16 amino acids. The CDR3 spells CASSQEYTSGSNEQFF. The DNA of the CDR3 is TGTGCCAGCAGCCAAGAGTACACTAGCGGGAGCAATGAGCAGTTCTTC.

The rearrangement joins TRBV27 to TRBJ2-3; D remains ambiguous. Germline loops: CDR1 MNHEY, CDR2 SMNVEV (reference sequence). This CDR3 spans 14 amino acids. The V and J ends lost 6 bases and 1 base respectively, with 11 bases between them. CDR3 residues: CASSTSRGTDTQYF. The CDR3 bases are TGTGCCAGCAGCACCTCCCGGGGCACAGATACGCAGTATTTT.

This clone occurred once. This chain uses TRBV6-6 with TRBJ2-7, with D uncertain. Deletions cut 6 bases from V and 2 bases from J, with 14 bases between. Germline V gene data show CDR1 as MNHNY and CDR2 as SVGAGI (reference sequence). The CDR3 has 14 amino acids. The CDR3 DNA follows: TGTGCCAGCAGGGATCGGACGTCAACCTACGAGCAGTACTTC. Encoded protein: CASRDRTSTYEQYF.

With respect to this clone: The same CDR3 can be traced to other DNA sequences in this sample. V and J are TRBV19 and TRBJ2-7; a weak D match, TRBD2 (5 bases). The CDR3 runs to 13 residues. Germline CDR1 is LNHDA and CDR2 is SQIVND (reference sequence). With 5 bases removed from V and 4 bases from J, the gap between germline ends came to 12 bases. CDR3 amino acids: CASSPGPGYEQYF. The DNA of the CDR3 is TGTGCCAGTAGTCCAGGACCGGGGTACGAGCAGTACTTC.

This sequence joins TRBV7-8 and TRBJ2-1; D may correspond to TRBD1 or TRBD2 (6 bases each). V lost 1 base, J lost 0 bases, and 19 bases lay in between. Germline loops: CDR1 SGHVS, CDR2 FQNEAQ. The CDR3 length is 19 residues. CDR3: CASSLVGGYGQSSYNEQFF. CDR3 nucleotides: TGTGCCAGCAGCTTAGTCGGGGGCTATGGACAGAGCTCCTACAATGAGCAGTTCTTC.

The CDR3 protein is CASTWGRGSYEQYF. DNA for the CDR3: TGTGCCAGCACCTGGGGCAGGGGTTCCTACGAGCAGTACTTC. The chain carries TRBV6-5 and TRBJ2-7; D is perhaps TRBD1 (6 bases). This CDR3 contains 14 residues. Germline-derived CDR1 and CDR2 are MNHEY and SVGAGI. Trimming shortened V by 7 bases and J by 1 base, and 14 bases separated the two germline ends.

V and J are TRBV6-5 and TRBJ1-1; a possible D gene is TRBD1 (5 bases). Germline loops: CDR1 MNHEY, CDR2 SVGAGI. Trimming cost V 2 bases and J 1 base, with 8 bases left between them. This CDR3 has 14 amino acids. CDR3 in amino acids: CASSYTGGNTEAFF. As DNA, the CDR3 is TGTGCCAGCAGTTACACCGGGGGGAACACTGAAGCTTTCTTT.

V is TRBV19 and J is TRBJ1-2; unclear D gene. CDR1 and CDR2 (germline): LNHDA, SQIVND (reference sequence). Deletions cut 1 base from V and 6 bases from J, with 9 bases between. The CDR3 spans 13 residues. CDR3 sequence: CASSIVGLDGYTF. CDR3 DNA: TGTGCCAGTAGTATAGTAGGTTTGGATGGCTACACCTTC.

This chain uses TRBV28 with TRBJ2-7; the match to TRBD1 covers 7 bases. Germline CDR1 reads MDHEN; CDR2 reads SYDVKM. The CDR3 length is 12 residues. Trimming took 2 bases from V and 7 from J; bases not matched to a gene: 2. The CDR3 coding sequence is TGTGCCAGCAGTTTAACAGGGGCTGAGCAGTACTTC. This gives the protein CASSLTGAEQYF. The full variable domain, with the rest looked up from reference TRBV28 and TRBJ2-7, is DVKVTQSSRYLVKRTGEKVFLECVQDMDHENMFWYRQDPGLGLRLIYFSYDVKMKEKGDIPEGYSVSREKKERFSLILESASTNQTSMYLCASSLTGAEQYFGPGTRLTVT.

This chain connects TRBV29-1 to TRBJ2-5; 11 bases line up with TRBD2. Germline CDR1 is SQVTM and CDR2 is ANQGSEA. Losses at the gene ends were 7 bases for V and 7 bases for J; bases not matched to a gene: 26. This CDR3 contains 19 residues. Here the CDR3 DNA reads TGCAGCGGGTTAACTAGCGGGAGTTTGTCACGGCCCACCCTCTGGACCCAGTACTTC. Translating gives CSGLTSGSLSRPTLWTQYF.

In nucleotides, the CDR3 is TGTGCCAGCAGTTTAAGCTACGACGGAGAGACCCAGTACTTC. This codes for CASSLSYDGETQYF. This chain uses TRBV28 with TRBJ2-5; D remains unclear. The CDR3 is made up of 14 amino acids. The V gene lost 2 bases and the J gene lost 4 bases, with 11 bases spanning the gap. Germline V CDR1 and CDR2: MDHEN, SYDVKM. The full variable domain, its missing parts supplied by reference TRBV28 and TRBJ2-5, is DVKVTQSSRYLVKRTGEKVFLECVQDMDHENMFWYRQDPGLGLRLIYFSYDVKMKEKGDIPEGYSVSREKKERFSLILESASTNQTSMYLCASSLSYDGETQYFGPGTRLLVL.

The J gene is TRBJ2-1, the V gene TRBV11-2, with 12 positions matching TRBD2. CDR1 and CDR2 from the germline V gene are SGHAT and FQNNGV. V dropped 5 bases and J dropped 10; count of bases not matched to a gene: 15. This CDR3 spans 17 amino acids. The CDR3 here is CASSPRLAGVVAWEQFF. The CDR3 DNA reads as TGTGCCAGCAGCCCCCGACTAGCGGGAGTCGTCGCTTGGGAGCAGTTCTTC.

The V call is TRBV11-3, the J call TRBJ2-1; 10 bases are shared with TRBD2. The ends lost 0 bases at V and 8 bases at J; junction bases unmatched: 7. The germline CDR1 and CDR2 sequences are SGHNT and YENEEA. The CDR3 loop spans 16 amino acids. The CDR3 region is CASSLDWLAGADEQFF. CDR3 sequence (DNA): TGTGCCAGCAGCTTAGATTGGCTAGCGGGAGCCGATGAGCAGTTCTTC.

The chain carries TRBV2 and TRBJ2-1, with 10 nucleotides matching TRBD2. Looked up from germline, CDR1 is SNHLY and CDR2 is FYNNEI. This CDR3 has 15 amino acids. With 4 bases clipped from V and 7 bases from J, the junction kept 7 bases outside the gene matches. CDR3 in amino acids: CASSVLAGPPNEQFF. In DNA form, the CDR3 reads TGTGCCAGCAGTGTACTAGCGGGACCCCCGAATGAGCAGTTCTTC. Based on the CDR3 plus reference TRBV2 and TRBJ2-1, the full variable domain is EPEVTQTPSHQVTQMGQEVILRCVPISNHLYFYWYRQILGQKVEFLVSFYNNEISEKSEIFDDQFSVERPDGSNFTLKIRSTKLEDSAMYFCASSVLAGPPNEQFFGPGTRLTVL.

The chain has TRBV27 and TRBJ2-7, with 7 nucleotides matching TRBD1. Germline values: CDR1 MNHEY, CDR2 SMNVEV (reference sequence). V trimming: 7 bases; J trimming: 3 bases; junction bases outside the gene matches: 9. The CDR3 extends over 14 amino acids. The CDR3 region is CASKDWHRGYEQYF. The CDR3, as DNA: TGTGCCAGCAAAGATTGGCACAGGGGCTACGAGCAGTACTTC.

J is TRBJ2-7 and V is TRBV5-1, with 9 bases lining up with TRBD2. The CDR3 sequence is 15 residues long. Trimming took 0 bases from V and 5 from J; bases not matched to a gene: 6. Germline-derived CDR1 and CDR2 are SGHRS and YFSETQ. CDR3 in amino acids: CASSLGREGPNEQYF. In DNA, the CDR3 is TGCGCCAGCAGCTTGGGGCGGGAGGGCCCCAACGAGCAGTACTTC.

The V gene is TRBV6-5, the J gene TRBJ2-1; no reliable D call. Trimming cost V 6 bases and J 4 bases, with 13 bases left between them. CDR1 is MNHEY, CDR2 SVGAGI, per germline. The CDR3 totals 14 residues. In nucleotides, the CDR3 is TGTGCCAGCAGCCCCAGCCCCAGGTACAATGAGCAGTTCTTC. This gives the protein CASSPSPRYNEQFF.

The chain links TRBV9 to TRBJ2-6; 9 bases are a match to TRBD1. The CDR3 totals 17 residues. The germline CDR1 and CDR2 sequences are SGDLS and YYNGEE. V lost 5 bases, J lost 1 base, and 7 bases stayed unmatched. The CDR3 is CASRDGTGPSGANVLTF. CDR3 sequence (DNA): TGTGCCAGCAGGGACGGGACAGGGCCTTCTGGGGCCAACGTCCTGACTTTC.

The chain employs TRBV27 and TRBJ2-6; D possibly corresponds to TRBD2 (6 bases). Germline V gene lookup returns CDR1 MNHEY and CDR2 SMNVEV (reference sequence). Trimming pared 5 bases from V and 1 base from J, leaving 9 bases between. CDR3 size: 15 residues. The CDR3 is CASSLLASGANVLTF. The CDR3 nucleotides read TGTGCCAGCAGTCTACTAGCTTCTGGGGCCAACGTCCTGACTTTC.

The count of this clone is one. This sample also contains other DNA sequences that code for the same CDR3. The CDR3: CASSLGQNTGELFF. Written as DNA, the CDR3 is TGTGCCAGCAGCTTGGGGCAGAACACCGGGGAGCTGTTTTTT. The J gene is TRBJ2-2, the V gene TRBV5-5, with D hard to call. V shed 0 bases and J shed 1 base, with 4 bases lying between them. Germline V CDR1 and CDR2: SGHKS, YYEKEE (reference sequence). This CDR3 is built from 14 residues. The entire variable domain, with the rest obtained from reference TRBV5-5 and TRBJ2-2, is as follows: DAGVTQSPTHLIKTRGQQVTLRCSPISGHKSVSWYQQVLGQGPQFIFQYYEKEERGRGNFPDRFSARQFPNYSSELNVNALLLGDSALYLCASSLGQNTGELFFGEGSRLTVL.

This clone was found once. The chain has TRBV19 and TRBJ1-1, with unresolved D. The CDR3 is 14 residues long. Germline V gives CDR1 LNHDA, CDR2 SQIVND (reference sequence). V gave up 5 bases and J gave up 2 bases, with 12 bases separating them. CDR3 in DNA: TGTGCCAGTAGTGCCGGCCCGATAAACACTGAAGCTTTCTTT. It yields the protein CASSAGPINTEAFF.

The CDR3 DNA sequence: TGTGCCAGCAGCTCTACAGGGGCAAACTATGGCTACACCTTC. Its translation is CASSSTGANYGYTF. The rearrangement joins TRBV7-9 to TRBJ1-2; TRBD1 agrees at 7 bases. V was pared by 4 bases and J by 2 bases, with 4 bases of the junction left unmatched. The CDR3 runs to 14 residues. Looked up from germline, CDR1 is SEHNR and CDR2 is FQNEAQ (reference sequence).

The gene calls are TRBV4-2 and TRBJ2-5; 8 bases agree with TRBD2. The CDR3 has 13 amino acids. J was trimmed by 5 bases and V by 1 base; bases with no gene match: 0. The germline V gene has CDR1 LGHNA and CDR2 YNFKEQ. CDR3 sequence reads: CASSQGLAETQYF. For the CDR3, the DNA is TGTGCCAGCAGCCAAGGACTAGCGGAGACCCAGTACTTC.

J is TRBJ2-1 and V is TRBV5-1; TRBD2 matches at 8 bases. Trimming cost V 7 bases and J 5 bases; bases outside gene matches: 11. The germline V gene has CDR1 SGHRS and CDR2 YFSETQ. The CDR3 is 15 residues long. For the CDR3, the DNA is TGCGCCAGCGATCTGTTCAGCGGGAGCCACAATGAGCAGTTCTTC. This gives the protein CASDLFSGSHNEQFF.